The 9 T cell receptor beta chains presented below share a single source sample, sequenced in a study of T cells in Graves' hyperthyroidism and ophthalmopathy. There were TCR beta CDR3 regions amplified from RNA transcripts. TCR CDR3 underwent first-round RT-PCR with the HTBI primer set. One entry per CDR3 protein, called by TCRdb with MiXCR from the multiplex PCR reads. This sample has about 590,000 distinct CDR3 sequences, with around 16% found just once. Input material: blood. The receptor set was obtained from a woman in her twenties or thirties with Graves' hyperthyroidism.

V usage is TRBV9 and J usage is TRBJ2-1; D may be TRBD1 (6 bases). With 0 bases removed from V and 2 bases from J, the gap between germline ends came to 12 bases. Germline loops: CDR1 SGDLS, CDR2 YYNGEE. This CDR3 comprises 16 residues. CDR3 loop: CASSVGGTSAYNEQFF. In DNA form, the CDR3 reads TGTGCCAGCAGCGTAGGTGGGACATCAGCCTACAATGAGCAGTTCTTC.

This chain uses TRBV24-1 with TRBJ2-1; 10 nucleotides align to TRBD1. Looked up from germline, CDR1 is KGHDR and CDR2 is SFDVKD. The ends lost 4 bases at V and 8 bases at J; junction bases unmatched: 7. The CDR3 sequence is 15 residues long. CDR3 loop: CATSDVRQGAYEQFF. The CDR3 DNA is TGTGCCACCAGTGACGTTCGACAGGGGGCTTATGAGCAGTTCTTC.

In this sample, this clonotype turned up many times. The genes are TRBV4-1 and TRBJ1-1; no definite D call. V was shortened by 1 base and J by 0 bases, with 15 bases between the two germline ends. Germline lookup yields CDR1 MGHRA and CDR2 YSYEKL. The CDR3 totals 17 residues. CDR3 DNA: TGCGCCAGCAGCCAAGGGGTGGCTGACTTCATGAACACTGAAGCTTTCTTT. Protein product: CASSQGVADFMNTEAFF.

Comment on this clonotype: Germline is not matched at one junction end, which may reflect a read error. In DNA, the CDR3 is TGTGCCTGCAGCTCCCGGACGGGGAACACCGGGGAGCTGTTTTTT. This encodes CACSSRTGNTGELFF. This chain connects TRBV7-2 to TRBJ2-2; the D is unclear. CDR3 size: 15 residues. In germline, CDR1 is SGHTA, CDR2 FQGNSA.

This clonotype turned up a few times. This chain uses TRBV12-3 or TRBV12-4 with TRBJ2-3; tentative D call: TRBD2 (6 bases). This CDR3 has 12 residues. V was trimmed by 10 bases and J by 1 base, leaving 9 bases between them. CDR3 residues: CATGGGTDTQYF. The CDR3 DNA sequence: TGTGCCACCGGAGGGGGCACAGATACGCAGTATTTT.

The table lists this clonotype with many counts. CDR3: CASTPTRGEETQYF. The CDR3 nucleotides read TGTGCCAGCACCCCTACAAGGGGGGAAGAGACCCAGTACTTC. This rearrangement joins TRBV27 to TRBJ2-5, with D perhaps assigned TRBD1 or TRBD2 (6 bases each). The CDR3 runs 14 residues. Germline V CDR1 and CDR2: MNHEY, SMNVEV (reference sequence). The V gene lost 7 bases and the J gene lost 3 bases, with 15 bases spanning the gap.

The CDR3 region has the DNA TGTGCCAGCAGTCGACAGGGAACTGGAAACACCATATATTTT. Its translation: CASSRQGTGNTIYF. V is TRBV12-3 or TRBV12-4 and J is TRBJ1-3, with 7 bases identical to TRBD1. J was trimmed by 2 bases and V by 5 bases; bases with no gene match: 3. The CDR3 is 14 residues long.

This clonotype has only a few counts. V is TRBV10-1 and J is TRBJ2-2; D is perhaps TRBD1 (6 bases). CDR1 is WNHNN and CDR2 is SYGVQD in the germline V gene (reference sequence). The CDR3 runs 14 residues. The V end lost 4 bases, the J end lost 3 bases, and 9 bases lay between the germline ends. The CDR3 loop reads CASSVGADTGELFF. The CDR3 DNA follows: TGCGCCAGCAGTGTGGGGGCCGACACCGGGGAGCTGTTTTTT.

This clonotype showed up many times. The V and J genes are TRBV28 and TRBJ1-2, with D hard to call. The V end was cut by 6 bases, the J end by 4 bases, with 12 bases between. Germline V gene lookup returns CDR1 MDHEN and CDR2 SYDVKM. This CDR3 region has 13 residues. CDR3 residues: CASRGEGVYGYTF. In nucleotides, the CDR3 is TGTGCCAGCAGGGGTGAAGGAGTCTATGGCTACACCTTC.